This T cell receptor (beta chain) was recovered during a study of CD8 T cells in ankylosing spondylitis. CDR1 and CDR2 from the germline V gene are MNHEY and SMNVEV (reference sequence). The V gene lost 3 bases and the J gene lost 0 bases, with 4 bases spanning the gap. This CDR3 contains 13 residues. Construction of TCR beta libraries was performed using quantitative 5'-RACE with molecular barcodes. TCRdb used MiXCR to reprocess the 5' RACE reads, holding one entry per CDR3 protein. Of roughly 150,000 distinct CDR3 sequences in the sample, 9.8% are singletons; the top ten hold over 13%. This clonotype was seen many times. Its antigen remains unknown. Study-level points and caveats: Relatively rare in peripheral blood, disease-linked clones were also CD8+. Characteristic of ankylosing spondylitis blood, it appeared, was a TCR beta motif comprising roughly eight highly homologous variants.

The V and J genes are TRBV27 and TRBJ2-3, with D uncertain. Sequences were obtained from blood, either unsorted or a sorted T cell fraction (not recorded which). The sequence came from a female donor with ankylosing spondylitis or in good health (not recorded which). The CDR3 reads CASSLDSTDTQYF. In DNA, the CDR3 is TGTGCCAGCAGTTTGGACAGCACAGATACGCAGTATTTT.